One and the same sample provided the 2 T cell receptor beta chains below, sequenced in a study of cytomegalovirus exposure and HLA in healthy donors. PCR was performed using 60 Vbeta and 13 Jbeta primers. Measured with immunoSEQ multiplex PCR; TCRdb has only the in-frame clones, and not every one. Of 80,000 or so clones in the sample, roughly 60% were seen once. The sequenced sample was PBMCs. The receptors derive from a man aged 25-45 years in good health and CMV-seropositive.

This clone was detected a few times. The CDR3 region has the DNA TGTGCCAGCAGCGTGACTAACCGGGCCTTCACAGATACGCAGTATTTT. It specifies CASSVTNRAFTDTQYF. This chain connects TRBV11-2 to TRBJ2-3, with a possible D match to TRBD2 (5 bases). V gave up 5 bases and J gave up 2 bases, with 17 bases separating them. In germline, CDR1 is SGHAT, CDR2 FQNNGV. The CDR3 is 16 residues long. Full variable domain (remainder filled in from reference TRBV11-2 and TRBJ2-3): EAGVAQSPRYKIIEKRQSVAFWCNPISGHATLYWYQQILGQGPKLLIQFQNNGVVDDSQLPKDRFSAERLKGVDSTLKIQPAKLEDSAVYLCASSVTNRAFTDTQYFGPGTRLTVL.

This clone is a singleton in its sample. The rearrangement links TRBV4-1 to TRBJ2-5, with 10 bases matching TRBD1. J lost 7 bases, V lost 4 bases, and 9 bases had no gene match. The CDR3 has 15 residues. Germline assignment: CDR1 MGHRA and CDR2 YSYEKL. The DNA for the CDR3 is TGCGCCAGCAGCCCTACCCGGGACAGGGGCCCGACCCAGTACTTC. This codes for CASSPTRDRGPTQYF.